This T cell receptor (beta chain) is drawn from a study of shared clonotypes between healthy human individuals. Study details: Three CD4 naive, three CD4 memory, two CD8 naive and one CD8 memory plate were used per donor. Findings and caveats of the study: Generation probability values for non-shared clonotypes were lower than those for clonotypes shared by all four donors.

Per the germline V gene, CDR1 is SNHLY and CDR2 is FYNNEI. V lost 7 bases, J lost 2 bases, and 4 bases stayed unmatched. CDR3 length: 14 amino acids. TCRdb keeps only in-frame clones here, not all; method: immunoSEQ multiplex PCR. Of about 960,000 clones listed, approximately 76% are singletons. As to this clone: Its target is unknown.

The genes are TRBV2 and TRBJ2-5, with 10 bases identical to TRBD1. This sequence was found in a man aged 18 to 35 in good health. The sequencing sample was made of memory CD4+ T cells sorted from blood. Subset specified: CD45RA-negative fraction. The CDR3 region is CASTWTGGQETQYF. CDR3 bases: TGTGCCAGCACGTGGACAGGGGGACAAGAGACCCAGTACTTC.